What follows is one T cell receptor beta chain and its context. The antigen is not known. Sequencing templates came from extracted RNA that was reverse transcribed into cDNA. Clones were read by immunoSEQ multiplex PCR, and TCRdb kept only the in-frame ones, dropping some. The sample includes about 130,000 clones, roughly three fifths of them seen just once. The data stem from a study of CD8+ T cells in alopecia areata. Study at large: Patients received oral tofacitinib, 5 to 10 mg twice daily, for moderate-to-severe alopecia areata. Broader study findings: Affected lesional scalp, above all in alopecia totalis/universalis, was more clonal than normal scalp. Between patients, shared TCR sequences were less clear than in mice. This was possibly due in part to HLA diversity in the patient population.

The junction had 9 bases not matched to a gene; V was cut back by 7 bases and J by 7 bases. Looked up from germline, CDR1 is SNHLY and CDR2 is FYNNEI. This CDR3 has 13 residues. Peripheral blood samples and lesional scalp punch biopsies were obtained from alopecia areata patients. The chain joins TRBV2 to TRBJ1-1; 7 nucleotides agree with TRBD1. Sequenced material: CD4+ T cells sorted from blood, taken at week 0. This TCR was recovered from a human donor with alopecia areata. The CDR3 reads CASKAGTADEAFF. CDR3 in DNA: TGTGCCAGCAAAGCCGGGACAGCCGATGAAGCTTTCTTT.